This T cell receptor (beta chain) derives from a study of regulatory T cells in long-lasting Graves disease. The overall study: Antithyroid drug use was under 3 months in newly diagnosed Graves' patients.

This clonotype was found many times. Documented time point: newly diagnosed GD, antithyroid drugs for less than 3 months. After RNA was extracted from PBMCs, the TCR library was made from it. Both iRepertoire HTBI primers and Arm-PCR of CDR3 regions were used to build the TCR beta libraries. TCRdb re-derived calls from the multiplex PCR reads in MiXCR, one entry per CDR3 protein. The table lists under 800,000 distinct CDR3 sequences, roughly 15% of them singletons. V was shortened by 6 bases and J by 2 bases, with 18 bases between the two germline ends. Germline V gene data show CDR1 as MDHEN and CDR2 as SYDVKM. The CDR3 extends over 16 amino acids. The sample was also linked to a second study, of T cells in Graves' hyperthyroidism and ophthalmopathy. From that report: Most clonotypes that expanded in the thyroid above 0.001 also showed up in blood.

The V and J genes are TRBV28 and TRBJ2-3; D is possibly TRBD1 or TRBD2 (5 bases each). This clonotype originated in a woman in her twenties or thirties with Graves disease. Sequenced here: peripheral blood mononuclear cells (PBMCs), sampled at new diagnosis, from a patient treated with antithyroid drugs. The CDR3 region is CASRGIGTPSTDTQYF. The DNA for the CDR3 is TGTGCCAGCAGGGGTATCGGGACCCCCTCCACAGATACGCAGTATTTT.